The sequence of this T cell receptor (beta chain) was determined in a study of blood T cell repertoires in COVID-19. The protocol was immunoSEQ multiplex PCR, while the TCRdb copy is restricted to in-frame clones and leaves out a portion. The table includes 490,000 or so clones, approximately 90% detected once. Trimming stripped 4 bases from V and 2 bases from J, with 10 bases between. The CDR3 contains 14 residues. CDR1 and CDR2 (germline): SGHRS, YFSETQ. Material for sequencing was PBMCs or T cells enriched from blood (not recorded which). The sequence came from a woman aged 60-70 years who had recovered from COVID-19. The J gene is TRBJ1-3, the V gene TRBV5-1; perhaps TRBD1 as D (6 bases). CDR3 sequence (DNA): TGCGCCAGCAGCGTTGAGGGGGCTGGAAACACCATATATTTT. Protein sequence: CASSVEGAGNTIYF.